The rows below give T cell receptor beta chains drawn from one sample of a study of blood T cell repertoires in COVID-19. The assay was immunoSEQ multiplex PCR, and TCRdb's table has in-frame clones only and misses some. Of 250,000 to 400,000 clones in the sample, approximately 90% were seen once. The sample was peripheral blood. The origin of the receptors is a woman aged 30 to 39 with COVID-19, enrolled during active disease. Each CDR3 is given with its conserved first and last residue. Each record gives: J gene, clone size, V gene, D gene, CDR3 protein, CDR3 DNA. A D gene is named only where the DNA matches it firmly. Expanded clones get a size class; other rows say once, few or many, or leave the size out.

j_call: TRBJ1-4
clone_size: NA
v_call: TRBV4-3
d_call: NA
cdr3_aa: CASSQEKVPPRGASEKLFF
cdr3_nt: TGCGCCAGCAGCCAAGAAAAGGTCCCCCCCCGGGGGGCCAGTGAAAAACTGTTTTTT

j_call: TRBJ1-1
clone_size: NA
v_call: TRBV5-4
d_call: NA
cdr3_aa: CASSLSTGLRTEAFF
cdr3_nt: TGTGCCAGCAGCTTATCTACGGGTTTGAGGACTGAAGCTTTCTTT

j_call: TRBJ1-4
clone_size: few
v_call: TRBV2
d_call: NA
cdr3_aa: CASSEVYEATNEKLFF
cdr3_nt: TGTGCCAGCAGTGAGGTTTATGAGGCAACTAATGAAAAACTGTTTTTT

j_call: TRBJ1-1
clone_size: once
v_call: TRBV7-2
d_call: NA
cdr3_aa: CASSHQGRVRDTEAFF
cdr3_nt: TGTGCCAGCAGCCACCAGGGGAGGGTCAGGGACACTGAAGCTTTCTTT

j_call: TRBJ1-6
clone_size: NA
v_call: TRBV19
d_call: NA
cdr3_aa: CASSMSGRGNSPLHF
cdr3_nt: TGTGCCAGTAGTATGTCCGGGAGAGGAAATTCACCCCTCCACTTT

j_call: TRBJ1-4
clone_size: NA
v_call: TRBV2
d_call: NA
cdr3_aa: CASGQEKLFF
cdr3_nt: TGTGCCAGCGGACAGGAAAAACTGTTTTTT

j_call: TRBJ2-1
clone_size: NA
v_call: TRBV5-4
d_call: TRBD2
cdr3_aa: CASSSGGSSYNEQFF
cdr3_nt: TGTGCCAGCAGCTCGGGGGGGAGCTCCTACAATGAGCAGTTCTTC

j_call: TRBJ1-1
clone_size: NA
v_call: TRBV4-2
d_call: NA
cdr3_aa: CASSPPSITEAFF
cdr3_nt: TGTGCCAGCAGCCCCCCGTCTATCACTGAAGCTTTCTTT

j_call: TRBJ1-3
clone_size: once
v_call: TRBV5-4
d_call: NA
cdr3_aa: CASTAGGAAGNTIYF
cdr3_nt: TGTGCCAGTACCGCGGGCGGGGCGGCAGGAAACACCATATATTTT

j_call: TRBJ2-5
clone_size: NA
v_call: TRBV18
d_call: TRBD1
cdr3_aa: CASSPGQGNRETQYF
cdr3_nt: TGTGCCAGCTCACCCGGACAGGGTAATAGGGAGACCCAGTACTTC

j_call: TRBJ1-1
clone_size: once
v_call: TRBV5-5
d_call: TRBD1
cdr3_aa: CASTRDSTNTEAFF
cdr3_nt: TGTGCCAGCACCCGGGACAGCACGAACACTGAAGCTTTCTTT

j_call: TRBJ1-2
clone_size: NA
v_call: TRBV5-1
d_call: NA
cdr3_aa: CASSSDRYGYTF
cdr3_nt: TGCGCCAGCAGTTCTGACAGATATGGCTACACCTTC

j_call: TRBJ1-2
clone_size: NA
v_call: TRBV5-1
d_call: TRBD1
cdr3_aa: CANATGVGYGYTF
cdr3_nt: TGCGCCAACGCGACAGGGGTCGGCTATGGCTACACCTTC

j_call: TRBJ2-1
clone_size: NA
v_call: TRBV6-5
d_call: TRBD1
cdr3_aa: CASSISGGNEQFF
cdr3_nt: TGTGCCAGCAGTATCTCAGGGGGCAACGAGCAGTTCTTC

j_call: TRBJ1-1
clone_size: NA
v_call: TRBV27
d_call: NA
cdr3_aa: CASTPSAVNTEAFF
cdr3_nt: TGTGCCAGCACCCCATCGGCGGTGAACACTGAAGCTTTCTTT

j_call: TRBJ1-4
clone_size: NA
v_call: TRBV3-1/TRBV3-2
d_call: TRBD1
cdr3_aa: CASSQRGQVEKLFF
cdr3_nt: TGTGCCAGCAGCCAAAGGGGACAGGTTGAAAAACTGTTTTTT

j_call: TRBJ1-6
clone_size: few
v_call: TRBV23-1
d_call: NA
cdr3_aa: CASVRTEDSPLHF
cdr3_nt: TGCGCCAGCGTTAGGACAGAGGATTCACCCCTCCACTTT

j_call: TRBJ1-5
clone_size: NA
v_call: TRBV6-2/TRBV6-3
d_call: NA
cdr3_aa: CASSHGAGPLRGNQPQHF
cdr3_nt: TGTGCCAGCAGTCACGGCGCGGGCCCACTGCGAGGCAATCAGCCCCAGCATTTT

j_call: TRBJ1-5
clone_size: NA
v_call: TRBV5-5
d_call: NA
cdr3_aa: CASSLLVSGNQPQHF
cdr3_nt: TGTGCCAGCAGCCTGCTGGTCTCAGGCAATCAGCCCCAGCATTTT

j_call: TRBJ2-5
clone_size: NA
v_call: TRBV2
d_call: NA
cdr3_aa: CASTRNGQIIGETQYF
cdr3_nt: TGTGCCAGCACCAGAAACGGACAGATCATAGGGGAGACCCAGTACTTC

j_call: TRBJ1-2
clone_size: NA
v_call: TRBV5-6
d_call: NA
cdr3_aa: CASSLARTPTNGYTF
cdr3_nt: TGTGCCAGCAGCTTGGCCCGGACCCCGACTAATGGCTACACCTTC

j_call: TRBJ1-1
clone_size: NA
v_call: TRBV6-5
d_call: NA
cdr3_aa: CASGHANTEAFF
cdr3_nt: TGTGCCAGCGGACACGCGAACACTGAAGCTTTCTTT

j_call: TRBJ2-7
clone_size: NA
v_call: TRBV12-3/TRBV12-4
d_call: NA
cdr3_aa: CASSSPGYEQYF
cdr3_nt: TGTGCCAGCAGTTCCCCGGGGTACGAGCAGTACTTC

j_call: TRBJ1-4
clone_size: NA
v_call: TRBV18
d_call: TRBD1
cdr3_aa: CASSSGTGEKLFF
cdr3_nt: TGTGCCAGCTCTTCCGGGACAGGGGAGAAACTGTTTTTT

j_call: TRBJ2-5
clone_size: once
v_call: TRBV30
d_call: NA
cdr3_aa: CAWSAQETQYF
cdr3_nt: TGTGCCTGGAGTGCACAAGAGACCCAGTACTTC

j_call: TRBJ1-1
clone_size: NA
v_call: TRBV7-9
d_call: NA
cdr3_aa: CASSPTGQNTEAFF
cdr3_nt: TGTGCCAGCAGCCCGACGGGACAGAACACTGAAGCTTTCTTT

j_call: TRBJ1-4
clone_size: NA
v_call: TRBV18
d_call: TRBD1
cdr3_aa: CASSQDRGTNEKLFF
cdr3_nt: TGTGCCAGCTCTCAAGACAGGGGGACTAATGAAAAACTGTTTTTT

j_call: TRBJ2-1
clone_size: NA
v_call: TRBV5-5
d_call: NA
cdr3_aa: CASSFTGDNEQFF
cdr3_nt: TGTGCCAGCAGCTTTACAGGCGACAATGAGCAGTTCTTC

j_call: TRBJ2-3
clone_size: NA
v_call: TRBV7-2
d_call: TRBD1
cdr3_aa: CASSLRGGFTDTQYF
cdr3_nt: TGTGCCAGCAGCTTACGAGGGGGCTTCACAGATACGCAGTATTTT

j_call: TRBJ1-1
clone_size: NA
v_call: TRBV14
d_call: NA
cdr3_aa: CASSQADMNTEAFF
cdr3_nt: TGTGCCAGCAGCCAAGCAGATATGAACACTGAAGCTTTCTTT

j_call: TRBJ1-2
clone_size: few
v_call: TRBV2
d_call: TRBD1
cdr3_aa: CASSATGTGGGYTF
cdr3_nt: TGTGCCAGCAGTGCCACCGGGACAGGGGGCGGCTACACCTTC

j_call: TRBJ2-7
clone_size: NA
v_call: TRBV5-1
d_call: TRBD2
cdr3_aa: CASSLGAGDPEQYF
cdr3_nt: TGCGCCAGCAGCTTGGGGGCGGGGGACCCGGAGCAGTACTTC

j_call: TRBJ2-7
clone_size: few
v_call: TRBV7-9
d_call: NA
cdr3_aa: CASSLEYNEQYF
cdr3_nt: TGTGCCAGCAGCTTAGAATACAACGAGCAGTACTTC

j_call: TRBJ2-1
clone_size: NA
v_call: TRBV10-2
d_call: TRBD1
cdr3_aa: CASRDSGNEQFF
cdr3_nt: TGCGCCAGCCGGGACAGTGGAAATGAGCAGTTCTTC

j_call: TRBJ1-6
clone_size: NA
v_call: TRBV5-4
d_call: TRBD1
cdr3_aa: CASSRTGDANSPLHF
cdr3_nt: TGTGCCAGCAGCAGGACAGGGGATGCCAATTCACCCCTCCACTTT

j_call: TRBJ1-2
clone_size: NA
v_call: TRBV28
d_call: NA
cdr3_aa: CASTSANYGYTF
cdr3_nt: TGTGCCAGCACCTCGGCTAACTATGGCTACACCTTC

j_call: TRBJ1-5
clone_size: NA
v_call: TRBV5-1
d_call: NA
cdr3_aa: CASSLDGTPSNQPQHF
cdr3_nt: TGCGCCAGCAGCTTGGATGGGACACCTAGCAATCAGCCCCAGCATTTT

j_call: TRBJ1-3
clone_size: once
v_call: TRBV3-1/TRBV3-2
d_call: NA
cdr3_aa: CASSQDLFSGNTIYF
cdr3_nt: TGTGCCAGCAGCCAAGACTTATTCTCTGGAAACACCATATATTTT

j_call: TRBJ1-1
clone_size: NA
v_call: TRBV11-1
d_call: NA
cdr3_aa: CASSWVQGRTEAFF
cdr3_nt: TGTGCCAGCAGTTGGGTTCAGGGGAGAACTGAAGCTTTCTTT

j_call: TRBJ1-2
clone_size: NA
v_call: TRBV2
d_call: NA
cdr3_aa: CASRGQTDGYTF
cdr3_nt: TGTGCCAGCAGAGGACAGACAGACGGCTACACCTTC

j_call: TRBJ2-1
clone_size: NA
v_call: TRBV2
d_call: NA
cdr3_aa: CASTPDEGGNNEQFF
cdr3_nt: TGTGCCAGCACTCCCGACGAGGGTGGGAACAATGAGCAGTTCTTC

j_call: TRBJ2-5
clone_size: NA
v_call: TRBV7-2
d_call: TRBD1
cdr3_aa: CASSLVGQGALQETQYF
cdr3_nt: TGTGCCAGCAGCTTAGTGGGACAGGGGGCCCTCCAAGAGACCCAGTACTTC

j_call: TRBJ2-5
clone_size: NA
v_call: TRBV29-1
d_call: NA
cdr3_aa: CSVVPQGRQETQYF
cdr3_nt: TGCAGCGTTGTCCCCCAGGGTAGACAAGAGACCCAGTACTTC

j_call: TRBJ2-3
clone_size: NA
v_call: TRBV2
d_call: TRBD1
cdr3_aa: CASSADRGRDTQYF
cdr3_nt: TGTGCCAGCAGCGCCGACAGGGGAAGAGATACGCAGTATTTT

j_call: TRBJ1-3
clone_size: NA
v_call: TRBV4-1
d_call: NA
cdr3_aa: CASSQDQSSYLARENTIYF
cdr3_nt: TGCGCCAGCAGCCAAGATCAAAGTTCATATCTCGCCCGCGAAAACACCATATATTTT

j_call: TRBJ1-3
clone_size: NA
v_call: TRBV3-1/TRBV3-2
d_call: NA
cdr3_aa: CASSPRGGHSGNTIYF
cdr3_nt: TGTGCCAGCAGCCCCCGGGGGGGGCACTCTGGAAACACCATATATTTT

j_call: TRBJ1-4
clone_size: NA
v_call: TRBV6-5
d_call: NA
cdr3_aa: CASSYGGTTNEKLFF
cdr3_nt: TGTGCCAGCAGTTACGGGGGGACAACTAATGAAAAACTGTTTTTT

j_call: TRBJ2-5
clone_size: NA
v_call: TRBV5-4
d_call: NA
cdr3_aa: CASSFGLIQETQYF
cdr3_nt: TGTGCCAGCAGCTTCGGACTCATCCAAGAGACCCAGTACTTC

j_call: TRBJ2-3
clone_size: NA
v_call: TRBV2
d_call: NA
cdr3_aa: CASSVLTSSSSTDTQYF
cdr3_nt: TGTGCCAGCAGTGTGCTAACTAGCAGTTCTAGCACAGATACGCAGTATTTT

j_call: TRBJ2-1
clone_size: NA
v_call: TRBV7-3
d_call: TRBD1
cdr3_aa: CASSGDRAGYNEQFF
cdr3_nt: TGTGCCAGCAGCGGGGACAGGGCGGGGTACAATGAGCAGTTCTTC

j_call: TRBJ2-3
clone_size: once
v_call: TRBV5-1
d_call: NA
cdr3_aa: CASSLRDITDTQYF
cdr3_nt: TGCGCCAGCAGCCTCCGAGACATCACAGATACGCAGTATTTT

j_call: TRBJ1-5
clone_size: NA
v_call: TRBV9
d_call: NA
cdr3_aa: CASSPGGGNQPQHF
cdr3_nt: TGTGCCAGCAGCCCCGGGGGGGGCAATCAGCCCCAGCATTTT

j_call: TRBJ1-4
clone_size: NA
v_call: TRBV7-3
d_call: NA
cdr3_aa: CASSLRRTYEKLFF
cdr3_nt: TGTGCCAGCAGCTTGAGACGGACTTATGAAAAACTGTTTTTT